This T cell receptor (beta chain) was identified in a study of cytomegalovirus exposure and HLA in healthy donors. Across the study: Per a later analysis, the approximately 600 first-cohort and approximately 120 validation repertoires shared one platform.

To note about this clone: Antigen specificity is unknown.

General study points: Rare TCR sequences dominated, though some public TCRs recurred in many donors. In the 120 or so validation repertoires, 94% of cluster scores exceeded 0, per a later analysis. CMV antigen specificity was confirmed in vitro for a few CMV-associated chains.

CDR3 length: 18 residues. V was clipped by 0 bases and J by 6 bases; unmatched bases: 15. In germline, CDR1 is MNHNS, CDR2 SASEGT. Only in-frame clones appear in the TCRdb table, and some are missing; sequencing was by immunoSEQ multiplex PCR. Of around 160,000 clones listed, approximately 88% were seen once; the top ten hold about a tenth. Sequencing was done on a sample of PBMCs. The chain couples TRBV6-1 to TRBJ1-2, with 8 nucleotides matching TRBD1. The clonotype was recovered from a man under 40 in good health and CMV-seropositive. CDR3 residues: CASSEAHFRQGRVNGYTF. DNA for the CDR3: TGTGCCAGCAGTGAAGCACACTTTAGACAGGGGAGAGTCAATGGCTACACCTTC.